Following are 31 T cell receptor beta chains from one sample sequenced in a study of T cell clones after liver transplantation. The repertoire was sequenced with immunoSEQ multiplex PCR; TCRdb's copy has only in-frame clones and lacks some. The sample shows roughly 53,000 clones, over 60% of them seen only once. The source was CD4+ T cells from blood, collected at the 22-month timepoint. These receptors were collected from a human patient who received a liver transplant. The graft donor may be the source of some T cells.

The rearrangement links TRBV6-1 to TRBJ2-7, with D unclear. The length of the CDR3 is 14 residues. Germline loops: CDR1 MNHNS, CDR2 SASEGT. The ends were cut back, 1 base at V and 4 bases at J, with 11 bases in the middle. The CDR3 nucleotides read TGTGCCAGCAGTGAAGAAGGGCCCAAATACGAGCAGTACTTC. It yields the protein CASSEEGPKYEQYF.

The chain carries TRBV11-2 and TRBJ1-6; D ambiguous. V shed 0 bases and J shed 10 bases, with 10 bases lying between them. Germline V lookup: CDR1 SGHAT, CDR2 FQNNGV. The CDR3 consists of 14 residues. The DNA for the CDR3 is TGTGCCAGCAGCTTAGAACCGGGCATCTCACCCCTCCACTTT. Translated, it gives CASSLEPGISPLHF.

J is TRBJ1-4 and V is TRBV28, with D tentatively TRBD1 (6 bases). V gave up 1 base and J gave up 7 bases, with 16 bases separating them. CDR1 and CDR2 (germline): MDHEN, SYDVKM. The CDR3 is 16 amino acids. The CDR3 nucleotides read TGTGCCAGCAGTTTATCCCTAGGGGGGCTGGGTGAAAAACTGTTTTTT. It translates to CASSLSLGGLGEKLFF.

The CDR3 spells CASSQVREAGNTIYF. CDR3 sequence (DNA): TGCGCCAGCAGCCAAGTCCGGGAGGCTGGAAACACCATATATTTT. The chain combines TRBV4-1 with TRBJ1-3; D gene ambiguous. The length of the CDR3 is 15 residues. The V gene's germline CDR1 is MGHRA and CDR2 YSYEKL. Trimming took 1 base from V and 2 from J, leaving 9 bases between them.

There are a few counts of this clone. The gene calls are TRBV5-8 and TRBJ2-7; TRBD2 is a possible D gene (5 bases). CDR1 is SGHTS, CDR2 YDEGEE, per germline. The CDR3 is 15 residues long. V lost 0 bases, J lost 4 bases, and 14 bases lay in between. The CDR3: CASSLGQEAVYEQYF. The CDR3 DNA reads TGTGCCAGCAGCTTGGGCCAGGAGGCCGTTTACGAGCAGTACTTC.

This chain links TRBV7-8 with TRBJ2-2; 8 bases map to TRBD1. This CDR3 is 14 amino acids long. Trimming at V came to 7 bases and at J to 6 bases, leaving 7 bases not matched to a gene. Germline CDR1 is SGHVS and CDR2 is FQNEAQ. CDR3 DNA sequence: TGTGCCAGCAAGGGGGCAGGGGGCTCCGGGGAGCTGTTTTTT. It yields the protein CASKGAGGSGELFF.

This sequence joins TRBV19 and TRBJ2-7; unclear D gene. CDR1 and CDR2 (germline): LNHDA, SQIVND (reference sequence). The CDR3 sequence is 13 residues long. Trimming shortened V by 6 bases and J by 1 base, and 10 bases separated the two germline ends. As DNA, the CDR3 is TGTGCCAGTAGGAAGGACGGTTCCTACGAGCAGTACTTC. This codes for CASRKDGSYEQYF.

The chain is built from TRBV19 and TRBJ2-7; a possible D gene is TRBD2 (6 bases). The length of the CDR3 is 14 residues. Per germline, CDR1 LNHDA and CDR2 SQIVND (reference sequence). V was pared by 2 bases and J by 3 bases, with 11 bases between. The CDR3 is CASSIRAGLYEQYF. Written as DNA, the CDR3 is TGTGCCAGTAGTATAAGGGCGGGGCTCTACGAGCAGTACTTC.

The rearrangement uses TRBV27 and TRBJ2-4, with 8 bases lining up with TRBD1. Germline V gene sequence: CDR1 MNHEY, CDR2 SMNVEV (reference sequence). V lost 2 bases and J lost 7; bases outside the gene matches: 1. CDR3 size: 13 residues. The CDR3 spells CASSLQGANIQYF. The DNA for the CDR3 is TGTGCCAGCAGTTTACAGGGGGCTAACATTCAGTACTTC.

The V and J genes are TRBV7-9 and TRBJ1-5; 12 bases line up with TRBD1. The J segment lost 6 bases and the V segment lost 5 bases, leaving 5 bases of the junction unmatched. The CDR3 covers 15 residues. From germline, CDR1 is SEHNR and CDR2 FQNEAQ (reference sequence). Written as DNA, the CDR3 is TGTGCCAGCAGCCCTGGGACAGGGGGCTTTCAGCCCCAGCATTTT. Its protein product is CASSPGTGGFQPQHF.

This sequence joins TRBV6-5 and TRBJ2-3; the match to TRBD1 covers 8 bases. The germline gives CDR1 MNHEY, CDR2 SVGAGI. The J segment lost 2 bases and the V segment lost 6 bases, leaving 7 bases of the junction unmatched. The CDR3 contains 15 residues. This CDR3 reads CASRRTGIPTDTQYF. The CDR3 coding sequence is TGTGCCAGCAGGAGGACAGGGATACCCACAGATACGCAGTATTTT.

There are a few counts of this clone. V gene TRBV5-4 combines with J gene TRBJ2-7, with D possibly matching TRBD2 (5 bases). The CDR3 runs 15 residues. From germline, CDR1 is SGHNT and CDR2 YYREEE (reference sequence). V gave up 4 bases and J gave up 5 bases, with 19 bases separating them. The CDR3, as DNA: TGTGCCAGCAGCCTACCCGCGAGGGCGCGCGACGAGCAGTACTTC. Translation gives CASSLPARARDEQYF.

The chain combines TRBV6-5 with TRBJ2-7; D might be TRBD1 (5 bases). Germline V gene data show CDR1 as MNHEY and CDR2 as SVGAGI. The CDR3 contains 16 residues. Trimming pared 0 bases from V and 2 bases from J, leaving 14 bases between. CDR3 sequence (DNA): TGTGCCAGCAGTTACTCTGGTGGCAGGGCTGCCTACGAGCAGTACTTC. This codes for CASSYSGGRAAYEQYF.

The chain couples TRBV27 to TRBJ2-2; maybe TRBD1 (6 bases). The V and J ends lost 3 bases and 8 bases respectively, with 10 bases between them. The CDR3 loop spans 13 amino acids. Per the germline V gene, CDR1 is MNHEY and CDR2 is SMNVEV (reference sequence). CDR3 sequence reads: CASSFRTEGELFF. The CDR3 DNA reads TGTGCCAGCAGTTTCCGGACAGAAGGGGAGCTGTTTTTT.

The chain carries TRBV19 and TRBJ1-5; D gene unclear. CDR3 length: 11 residues. V lost 3 bases and J lost 9, with 6 bases in between. CDR1 is LNHDA and CDR2 is SQIVND in the germline V gene (reference sequence). CDR3 amino acids: CASSMEGPQHF. CDR3 DNA: TGTGCCAGTAGTATGGAGGGGCCCCAGCATTTT.

The chain carries TRBV27 and TRBJ2-7, with a weak D call TRBD1 (6 bases). The CDR3 runs 15 residues. Germline CDR1 MNHEY, CDR2 SMNVEV (reference sequence). With 2 bases removed from V and 2 bases from J, the gap between germline ends came to 13 bases. CDR3 sequence (DNA): TGTGCCAGCAGTTTAATTGGGACACTCCCCTACGAGCAGTACTTC. Its translation is CASSLIGTLPYEQYF.

A few counts support this clone. The chain couples TRBV6-6 to TRBJ1-6; D is possibly TRBD1 (6 bases). There are 15 residues in the CDR3. Germline V gene sequence: CDR1 MNHNY, CDR2 SVGAGI (reference sequence). The V end lost 0 bases, the J end lost 7 bases, and 10 bases lay between the germline ends. In nucleotides, the CDR3 is TGTGCCAGCAGTTACTCTTCGGGGGCGAATTCACCCCTCCACTTT. It yields the protein CASSYSSGANSPLHF.

This chain uses TRBV20-1 with TRBJ1-1; D is uncertain. V lost 6 bases, J lost 3 bases, and 5 bases lay in between. This CDR3 contains 10 residues. CDR1 and CDR2 (germline): DFQATT, SNEGSKA (reference sequence). For the CDR3, the DNA is TGCAGTGCCTATCACACTGAAGCTTTCTTT. It yields the protein CSAYHTEAFF.

The J gene is TRBJ1-1, the V gene TRBV25-1; TRBD1 aligns across 7 bases. The CDR3 runs to 13 residues. V trimming: 5 bases; J trimming: 3 bases; junction bases outside the gene matches: 3. The germline V gene has CDR1 MGHDK and CDR2 SYGVNS. The CDR3 loop is CASSRQGDTEAFF. Here the CDR3 DNA reads TGTGCCAGCAGTAGACAGGGTGACACTGAAGCTTTCTTT. Variable domain in full (rest from reference TRBV25-1 and TRBJ1-1): EADIYQTPRYLVIGTGKKITLECSQTMGHDKMYWYQQDPGMELHLIHYSYGVNSTEKGDLSSESTVSRIRTEHFPLTLESARPSHTSQYLCASSRQGDTEAFFGQGTRLTVV.

With regard to this clone: The junction does not match germline at one end; this may be a read error. Other DNA sequences in this sample translate to the same CDR3. V and J are TRBV11-2 and TRBJ1-4, with 8 bases that match TRBD1. There are 14 residues in the CDR3. Per the germline V gene, CDR1 is SGHAT and CDR2 is FQNNGV. The CDR3 here is CASSLGQGTEKLFF. The CDR3 DNA reads as TGTGCCAGCAGCTTAGGACAGGGGACTGAAAAACTATTTTTT.

V usage is TRBV9 and J usage is TRBJ1-6, with D tentatively TRBD1 (6 bases). V was clipped by 0 bases and J by 6 bases, with 10 bases between them. The CDR3 has 15 residues. Germline assignment: CDR1 SGDLS and CDR2 YYNGEE. The CDR3 DNA reads as TGTGCCAGCAGCGTAGGGGACACCGTTAATTCACCCCTCCACTTT. Amino acid sequence: CASSVGDTVNSPLHF.

This clone was found a few times. The genes are TRBV7-2 and TRBJ1-3; unclear D gene. The CDR3 has 15 amino acids. Germline V gene sequence: CDR1 SGHTA, CDR2 FQGNSA. V was clipped by 2 bases and J by 1 base, with 9 bases between them. CDR3 nucleotides: TGTGCCAGCAGCTTACTTACACCATCTGGAAACACCATATATTTT. It yields the protein CASSLLTPSGNTIYF. The full variable domain, with the rest looked up from reference TRBV7-2 and TRBJ1-3, is GAGVSQSPSNKVTEKGKDVELRCDPISGHTALYWYRQSLGQGLEFLIYFQGNSAPDKSGLPSDRFSAERTGGSVSTLTIQRTQQEDSAVYLCASSLLTPSGNTIYFGEGSWLTVV.

By sample fraction, this clone is medium-sized. V gene TRBV4-1 combines with J gene TRBJ1-6; D not certain. V was shortened by 1 base and J by 0 bases, with 10 bases between the two germline ends. This CDR3 has 17 residues. The germline CDR1 and CDR2 sequences are MGHRA and YSYEKL. The CDR3 nucleotides are TGCGCCAGCAGCCAAGTCGACCTTGTCTCCTATAATTCACCCCTCCACTTT. It yields the protein CASSQVDLVSYNSPLHF.

The V call is TRBV19, the J call TRBJ1-6, with a tentative D call TRBD1 (6 bases). Germline V gene lookup returns CDR1 LNHDA and CDR2 SQIVND (reference sequence). There are 15 residues in the CDR3. The V gene lost 3 bases and the J gene lost 8 bases, with 14 bases spanning the gap. The CDR3 protein is CASSIYGGADSPLHF. The CDR3 DNA reads as TGTGCCAGTAGTATTTATGGGGGCGCGGATTCACCCCTCCACTTT.

V and J are TRBV5-1 and TRBJ2-7; tentatively, D is TRBD1 (6 bases). Germline CDR1 reads SGHRS; CDR2 reads YFSETQ. Trimming took off 4 bases at V and 2 bases at J, with 13 bases between the two ends. The CDR3 extends over 14 amino acids. CDR3 nucleotide sequence: TGCGCCAGCAGCCCGGACAGCACAACCTACGAGCAGTACTTC. Amino acids: CASSPDSTTYEQYF.

V and J are TRBV19 and TRBJ1-4, with 7 bases aligning to TRBD1. Trimming took 5 bases from V and 5 from J; bases not matched to a gene: 8. The CDR3 is 15 residues long. The germline CDR1 and CDR2 sequences are LNHDA and SQIVND (reference sequence). The CDR3 reads CASSPPGQRNEKLFF. DNA for the CDR3: TGTGCCAGTAGTCCCCCGGGACAGAGGAATGAAAAACTGTTTTTT.

V is TRBV5-6 and J is TRBJ1-5; no reliable D call. V lost 4 bases and J lost 7, with 15 bases in between. The length of the CDR3 is 14 residues. Germline-derived CDR1 and CDR2 are SGHDT and YYEEEE. The CDR3 DNA reads TGTGCCAGCAGCGGGCGAAGGGTGCGACAGCCCCAGCATTTT. The encoded protein is CASSGRRVRQPQHF.

The V and J genes are TRBV4-1 and TRBJ1-2, with TRBD1 matching over 7 bases. The length of the CDR3 is 15 residues. Looked up from germline, CDR1 is MGHRA and CDR2 is YSYEKL. V shed 2 bases and J 4 bases; nucleotides not matched to a gene: 7. CDR3 in amino acids: CASSQFRQGVYGYTF. The DNA for the CDR3 is TGCGCCAGCAGCCAATTTAGACAGGGTGTCTATGGCTACACCTTC.

The chain combines TRBV27 with TRBJ2-2; 15 nucleotides match TRBD2. Trimming cost V 5 bases and J 7 bases; bases outside gene matches: 8. This CDR3 contains 17 residues. Germline loops: CDR1 MNHEY, CDR2 SMNVEV (reference sequence). CDR3 residues: CASSGLAGGPGGGELFF. The CDR3 DNA is TGTGCCAGCAGTGGACTAGCGGGGGGGCCAGGCGGCGGGGAGCTGTTTTTT.

The genes are TRBV7-2 and TRBJ2-5; TRBD2 matches at 13 bases. The CDR3 is 15 amino acids. From germline, CDR1 is SGHTA and CDR2 FQGNSA. V shed 4 bases, J shed 5 bases, and the junction held 4 bases outside the gene matches. CDR3 nucleotide sequence: TGTGCCAGCAGCTCGACTAGCGGGGGGCGGGAGACCCAGTACTTC. Protein: CASSSTSGGRETQYF.

The chain links TRBV6-1 to TRBJ2-3; 8 positions agree with TRBD2. V shed 7 bases, J shed 6 bases, and the junction held 12 bases outside the gene matches. This CDR3 contains 15 residues. Germline CDR1 is MNHNS and CDR2 is SASEGT. The CDR3 protein is CASTQSSGGGDTQYF. Here the CDR3 DNA reads TGTGCCAGCACCCAAAGCTCCGGGGGGGGTGATACGCAGTATTTT.